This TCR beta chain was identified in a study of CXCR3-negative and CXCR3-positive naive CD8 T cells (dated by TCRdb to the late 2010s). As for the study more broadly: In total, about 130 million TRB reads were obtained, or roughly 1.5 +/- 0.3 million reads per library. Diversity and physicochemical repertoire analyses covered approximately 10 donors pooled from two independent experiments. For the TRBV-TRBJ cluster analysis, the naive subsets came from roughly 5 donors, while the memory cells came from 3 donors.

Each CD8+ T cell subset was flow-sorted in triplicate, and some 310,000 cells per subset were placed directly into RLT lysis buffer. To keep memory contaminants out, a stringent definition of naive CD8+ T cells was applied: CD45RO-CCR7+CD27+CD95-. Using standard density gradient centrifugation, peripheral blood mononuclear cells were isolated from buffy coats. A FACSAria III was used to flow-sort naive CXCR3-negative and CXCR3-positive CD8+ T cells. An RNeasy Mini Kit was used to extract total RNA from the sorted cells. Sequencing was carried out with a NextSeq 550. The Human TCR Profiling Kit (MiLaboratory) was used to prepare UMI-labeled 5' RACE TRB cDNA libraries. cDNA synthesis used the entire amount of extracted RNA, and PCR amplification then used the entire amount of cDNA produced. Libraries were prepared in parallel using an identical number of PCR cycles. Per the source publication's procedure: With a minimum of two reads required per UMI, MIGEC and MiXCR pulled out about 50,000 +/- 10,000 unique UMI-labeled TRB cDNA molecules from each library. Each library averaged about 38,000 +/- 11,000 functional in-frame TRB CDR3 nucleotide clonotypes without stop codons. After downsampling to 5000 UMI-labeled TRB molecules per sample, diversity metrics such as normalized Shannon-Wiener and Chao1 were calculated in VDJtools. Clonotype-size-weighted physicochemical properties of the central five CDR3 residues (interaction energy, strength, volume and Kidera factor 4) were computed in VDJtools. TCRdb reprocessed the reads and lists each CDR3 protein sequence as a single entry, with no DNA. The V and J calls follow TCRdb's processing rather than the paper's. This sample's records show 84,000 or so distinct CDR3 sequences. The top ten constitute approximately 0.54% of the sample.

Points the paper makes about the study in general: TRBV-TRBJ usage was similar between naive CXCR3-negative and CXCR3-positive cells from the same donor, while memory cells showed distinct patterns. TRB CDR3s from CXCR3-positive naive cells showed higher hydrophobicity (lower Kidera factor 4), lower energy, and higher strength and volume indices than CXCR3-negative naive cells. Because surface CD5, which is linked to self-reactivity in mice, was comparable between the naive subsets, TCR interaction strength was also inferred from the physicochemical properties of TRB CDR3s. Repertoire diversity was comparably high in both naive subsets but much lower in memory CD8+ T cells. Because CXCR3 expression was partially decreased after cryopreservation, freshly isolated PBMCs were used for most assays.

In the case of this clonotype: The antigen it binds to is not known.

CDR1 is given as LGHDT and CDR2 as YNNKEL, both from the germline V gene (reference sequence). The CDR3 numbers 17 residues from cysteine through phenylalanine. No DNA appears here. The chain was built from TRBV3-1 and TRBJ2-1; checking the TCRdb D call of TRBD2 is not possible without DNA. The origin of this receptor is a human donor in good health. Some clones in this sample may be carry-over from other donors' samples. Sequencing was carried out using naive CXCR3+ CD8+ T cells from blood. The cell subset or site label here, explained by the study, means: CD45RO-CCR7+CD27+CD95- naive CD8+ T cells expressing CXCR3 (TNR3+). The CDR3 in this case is CASSQGAQSGGLDEQFF.